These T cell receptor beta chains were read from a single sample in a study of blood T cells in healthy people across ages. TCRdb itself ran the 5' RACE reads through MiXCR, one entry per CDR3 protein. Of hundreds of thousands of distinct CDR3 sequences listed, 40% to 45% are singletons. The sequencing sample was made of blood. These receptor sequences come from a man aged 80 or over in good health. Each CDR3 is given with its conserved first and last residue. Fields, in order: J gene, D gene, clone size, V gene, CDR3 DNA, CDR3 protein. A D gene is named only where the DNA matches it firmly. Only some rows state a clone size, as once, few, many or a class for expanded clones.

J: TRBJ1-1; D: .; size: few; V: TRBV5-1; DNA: TGCGCCAGCAGCTTGACAACAGGGAACACTGAAGCTTTCTTT; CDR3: CASSLTTGNTEAFF
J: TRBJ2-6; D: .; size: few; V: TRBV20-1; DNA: TGCAGTGCTAGAGACCCGGGGTTCTCTGGGGCCAACGTCCTGACTTTC; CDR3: CSARDPGFSGANVLTF
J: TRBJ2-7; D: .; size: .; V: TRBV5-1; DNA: TGCGCCAGCAGCTTGGAAGGGGGATTCTCCTACGAGCAGTACTTC; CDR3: CASSLEGGFSYEQYF
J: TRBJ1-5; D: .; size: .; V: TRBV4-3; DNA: TGCGCCAGCAGCCAAGATTTAACAGAGATCAATCAGCCCCAGCATTTT; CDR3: CASSQDLTEINQPQHF
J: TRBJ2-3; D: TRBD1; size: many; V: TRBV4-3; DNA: TGCGCCAGCAGCCACCGTGGACAGGTCACAGATACGCAGTATTTT; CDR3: CASSHRGQVTDTQYF
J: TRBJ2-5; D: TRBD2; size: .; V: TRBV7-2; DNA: TGTGCCAGCAGCTGGGGAGGGGAGTACCAAGAGACCCAGTATTTC; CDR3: CASSWGGEYQETQYF
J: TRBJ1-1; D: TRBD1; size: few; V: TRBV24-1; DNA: TGTGCCACCAGTGATTCCAGGACAGGGAGGAACACTGAAGCTTTCTTT; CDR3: CATSDSRTGRNTEAFF
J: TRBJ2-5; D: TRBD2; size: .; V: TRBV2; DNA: TGTGCCAGCAACAATGGGACTAGCGGCCATACGGAGACCCAGTACTTC; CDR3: CASNNGTSGHTETQYF
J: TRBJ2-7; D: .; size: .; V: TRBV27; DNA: TGTGCCAGCAGCAAAAGACTGGGTTTGTACGAGCAGTACTTC; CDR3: CASSKRLGLYEQYF
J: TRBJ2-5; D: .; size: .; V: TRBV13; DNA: TGTGCCAGCAGCCAGGGTGCCATCCAAGAGACCCAGTACTTC; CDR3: CASSQGAIQETQYF
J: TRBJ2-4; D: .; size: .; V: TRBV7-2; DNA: TGTGCCAGCAGCTCCCAGGGAGGGGGCAATGTCAAAAACATTCAGTACTTC; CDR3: CASSSQGGGNVKNIQYF
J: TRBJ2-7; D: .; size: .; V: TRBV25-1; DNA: TGTGCCAGCAGTCCCCTTGACAGAATCTACAATGAGCAGTACTTC; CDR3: CASSPLDRIYNEQYF
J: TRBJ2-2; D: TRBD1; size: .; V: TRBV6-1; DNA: TGTGCCAGCAATCGGGACAGTAACACCGGGGAGCTGTTTTTT; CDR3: CASNRDSNTGELFF
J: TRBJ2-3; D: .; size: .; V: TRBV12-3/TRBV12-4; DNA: TGTGCCAGCAGTTTAGCGCTGGCAGGGTCGAATACGCAGTATTTT; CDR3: CASSLALAGSNTQYF
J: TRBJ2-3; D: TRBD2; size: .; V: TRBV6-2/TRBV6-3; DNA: TGTGCCAGCAGGCCCACAGGAACTAGCGGGAGGACAGATACGCAGTATTTT; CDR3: CASRPTGTSGRTDTQYF
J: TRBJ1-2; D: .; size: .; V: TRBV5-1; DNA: TGCGCCAGCAGCTTATCAGGGGCGTCCTATGGCTACACCTTC; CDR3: CASSLSGASYGYTF
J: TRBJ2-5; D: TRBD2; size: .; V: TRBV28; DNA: TGTGCCAGCAGACCGACCGGGACTAGAAACAATGAGCAGTACTTC; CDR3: CASRPTGTRNNEQYF
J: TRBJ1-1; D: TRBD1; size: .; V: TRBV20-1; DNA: TGCAGTGCTAGAGATCCGTTGGCAGGGGGAAACACTGAAGCTTTCTTT; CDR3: CSARDPLAGGNTEAFF
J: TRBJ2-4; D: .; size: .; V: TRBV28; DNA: TGTGCCAGCAGGTCGTACAATGAGCAGTACTTC; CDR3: CASRSYNEQYF
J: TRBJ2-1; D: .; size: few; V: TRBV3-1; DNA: TGTGCCAGCAGCCAAGACTCTGAACTAGTTGATGAGCAGTTCTTC; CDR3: CASSQDSELVDEQFF
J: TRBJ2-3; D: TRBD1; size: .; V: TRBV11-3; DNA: TGTGCCAGCAGCCCGGGACAGTTCCCAGATACGCAGTATTTT; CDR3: CASSPGQFPDTQYF
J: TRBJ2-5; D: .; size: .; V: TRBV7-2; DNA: TGTGCCAGCAGCTTGGGACCAGCGGACAATGAGCAGTACTTC; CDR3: CASSLGPADNEQYF
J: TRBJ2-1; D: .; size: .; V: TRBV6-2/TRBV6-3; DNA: TGTGCCAGCAGCCAAGAGGCGAGAAAAGGGCAGTTCTTC; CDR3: CASSQEARKGQFF
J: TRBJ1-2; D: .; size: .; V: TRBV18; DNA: TGTGCCAGCTCACGCAGCCAGGATATACTGAATGGCTACACCTTC; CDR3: CASSRSQDILNGYTF
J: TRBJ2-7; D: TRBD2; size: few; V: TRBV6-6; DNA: TGTGCCAGCAGCCAACTAGCGGGTCTTGAGCAGTACTTC; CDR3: CASSQLAGLEQYF
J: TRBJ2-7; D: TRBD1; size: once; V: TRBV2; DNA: TGTGCCAGCGGTGAAGGACAGGGTGGATACGAGCAGTACTTC; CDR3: CASGEGQGGYEQYF
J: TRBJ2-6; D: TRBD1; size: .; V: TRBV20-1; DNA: TGCAGTGCTTCTGACAGGGGTCGGGCCAACGTCCTGACTTTC; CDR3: CSASDRGRANVLTF
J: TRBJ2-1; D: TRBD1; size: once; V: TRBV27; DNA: TGTGCCAGCAGTTCGGGTCAGGGCAGGGGGCCGAGGGATGAGCAGTTCTTC; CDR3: CASSSGQGRGPRDEQFF
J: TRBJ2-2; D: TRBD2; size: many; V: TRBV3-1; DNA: TGTGCCAGCAGCCCCGGGGGGGCAAGGACCGGGGAGCTGTTTTTT; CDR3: CASSPGGARTGELFF
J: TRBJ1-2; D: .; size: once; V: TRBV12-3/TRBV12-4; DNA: TGTGCCACCACCAGAGGGGACGGCTATGGCTACACCTTC; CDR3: CATTRGDGYGYTF
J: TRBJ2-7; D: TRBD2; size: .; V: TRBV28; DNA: TGTGCCAGCAGTATAGCGGGAGGGCCTCTCTCCTACGAGCAGTACTTC; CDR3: CASSIAGGPLSYEQYF
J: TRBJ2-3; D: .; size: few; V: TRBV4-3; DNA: TGCGCCAGCAGCCAAGGGGGTTACCCTAGCACAGATACGCAGTATTTT; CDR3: CASSQGGYPSTDTQYF
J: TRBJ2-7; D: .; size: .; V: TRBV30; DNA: TGTGCCTGGAGGTATAAAGGGCGGTCCTACGAGCAGTACTTC; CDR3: CAWRYKGRSYEQYF
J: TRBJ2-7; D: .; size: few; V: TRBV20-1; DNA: TGCAGTGCTAGAGTCGATAAGGGTCAGGGGGGCCAGCAATACGAGCAGTACTTC; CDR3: CSARVDKGQGGQQYEQYF
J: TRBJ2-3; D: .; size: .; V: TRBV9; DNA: TGTGCCAGCAGCGAACGACAGGGAGGGACAGATACGCAGTATTTT; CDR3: CASSERQGGTDTQYF
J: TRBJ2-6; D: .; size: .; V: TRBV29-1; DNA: TGCAGCGTGCTCCAACGTACTGGGGCCAACGTCCTGACTTTC; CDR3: CSVLQRTGANVLTF
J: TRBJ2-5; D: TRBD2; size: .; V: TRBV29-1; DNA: TGCAGCGTCGAGAGAGGGACTAGCGGGGGTGAGCAGTACTTC; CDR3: CSVERGTSGGEQYF
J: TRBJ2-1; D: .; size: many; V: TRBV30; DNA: TGTGCCTGGAGTCCTTCTAATGTCGTGAGTGAGCAGTTCTTC; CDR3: CAWSPSNVVSEQFF
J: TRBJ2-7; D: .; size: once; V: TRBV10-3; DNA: TGTGCCATCAGTGAGACAGGTGGAATCTACGAGCAGTACTTC; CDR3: CAISETGGIYEQYF
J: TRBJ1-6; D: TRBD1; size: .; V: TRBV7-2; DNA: TGTGCCAGCAGCACGGAACAGGGGGGCAATTCACCCCTCCACTTT; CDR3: CASSTEQGGNSPLHF
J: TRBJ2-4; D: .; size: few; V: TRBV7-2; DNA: TGTGCCAGCAGCTCTGCGGGACAGCCGAACATTCAGTACTTC; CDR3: CASSSAGQPNIQYF
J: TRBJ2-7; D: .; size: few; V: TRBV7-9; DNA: TGTGCCAGCAGCTTAGAGGTGGGGGAGCAGTACTTC; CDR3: CASSLEVGEQYF
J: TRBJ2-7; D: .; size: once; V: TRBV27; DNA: TGTGCCAGCAGTTTGGACGGCGTCGGGTCCTCCTACGAGCAGTACTTC; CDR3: CASSLDGVGSSYEQYF
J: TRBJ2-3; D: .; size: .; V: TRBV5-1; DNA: TGCGCCAGCAGCCTCGGGACATCCTTAGATACGCAGTATTTT; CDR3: CASSLGTSLDTQYF
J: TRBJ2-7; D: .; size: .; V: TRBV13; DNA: TGTGCCAGCAGCCAGTCAACAGGGAGGGGCGAGCAGTACTTC; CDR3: CASSQSTGRGEQYF
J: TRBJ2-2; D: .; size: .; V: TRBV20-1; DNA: TGCAGTGCTAGTAGGGAGTTCAACACCGGGGAGCTGTTTTTT; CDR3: CSASREFNTGELFF
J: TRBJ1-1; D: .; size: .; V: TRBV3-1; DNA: TGTGCCAGCAGCCAAGAGGGGGCGGAGGGCACTGAAGCTTTCTTT; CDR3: CASSQEGAEGTEAFF
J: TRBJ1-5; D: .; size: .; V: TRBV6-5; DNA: TGTGCCAGCAGTAGAGGGGGAGATCAGCCCCAGCATTTT; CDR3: CASSRGGDQPQHF